The clone carrying this TCR beta chain has only one observation. Expressed TCRB transcripts were sequenced because the entire RNA isolate underwent reverse transcription. Produced via immunoSEQ multiplex PCR; TCRdb's table is partial and in-frame only. The table has 900,000 or so clones, around a sixth seen once; the top ten hold around 0.02%. The sample is drawn from a study of beta chain features in type 1 diabetes. Germline CDR1 and CDR2: MNHEY and SVGAGI. This CDR3 contains 15 residues. The purity of all sorted populations exceeded 98%. The clonotype was recovered from a woman younger than 30 in good health. This chain links TRBV6-5 with TRBJ2-5; possible D gene TRBD2, 5 bases. The J call could be wrong; TRBJ2-7 is a better fit for the DNA end. The sample was naive CD4+ T cells from blood. The CDR3: CASSYRAEGMDEQYF. The CDR3 DNA reads as TGTGCCAGCAGTTACCGAGCGGAAGGGATGGACGAGCAGTACTTC.